This entry lists 12 T cell receptor beta chains sequenced from one sample in a study of shared clonotypes between healthy human individuals. The assay was immunoSEQ multiplex PCR, and TCRdb's table has in-frame clones only and misses some. Here the sample spans about 1 million clones, 60% to 80% being singletons. Sequencing was carried out using memory CD4+ T cells sorted from blood. Subset noted: CD45RA-negative fraction. Receptors were obtained from a man aged 18 to 30 in good health.

The chain has TRBV5-1 and TRBJ1-1, with TRBD1 matching 8 bases. Germline V gene data show CDR1 as SGHRS and CDR2 as YFSETQ. The CDR3 is 17 amino acids. The J segment lost 2 bases and the V segment lost 2 bases, leaving 11 bases of the junction unmatched. The CDR3, as DNA: TGCGCCAGCAGCTTCCGAGGGACAGGAGCTCTAAACACTGAAGCTTTCTTT. Translating gives CASSFRGTGALNTEAFF.

V is TRBV2 and J is TRBJ2-5; TRBD2 agrees at 8 bases. J was trimmed by 2 bases and V by 4 bases; bases with no gene match: 6. Germline CDR1 is SNHLY and CDR2 is FYNNEI. The CDR3 has 15 residues. The CDR3 spells CASSGSGVPQETQYF. Written as DNA, the CDR3 is TGTGCCAGCAGTGGTAGCGGGGTCCCGCAAGAGACCCAGTACTTC. Based on the CDR3 plus reference TRBV2 and TRBJ2-5, the full variable domain is EPEVTQTPSHQVTQMGQEVILRCVPISNHLYFYWYRQILGQKVEFLVSFYNNEISEKSEIFDDQFSVERPDGSNFTLKIRSTKLEDSAMYFCASSGSGVPQETQYFGPGTRLLVL.

This clone was counted between two and nine times. The chain has TRBV19 and TRBJ1-1; the D gene is possibly TRBD1 (6 bases). This CDR3 is 14 amino acids long. The ends were cut back, 2 bases at V and 5 bases at J, with 12 bases in the middle. Germline assignment: CDR1 LNHDA and CDR2 SQIVND (reference sequence). This CDR3 reads CASSIRGIGTEAFF. The CDR3 DNA reads TGTGCCAGTAGTATAAGGGGGATCGGGACTGAAGCTTTCTTT.

This chain joins TRBV30 and TRBJ2-5, with 12 bases fitting TRBD2. Trimming at V came to 5 bases and at J to 7 bases, leaving 8 bases not matched to a gene. This CDR3 spans 14 amino acids. Per the germline V gene, CDR1 is GTSNPN and CDR2 is SVGIG (reference sequence). This CDR3 reads CAWELAGGVGTQYF. DNA of the CDR3: TGTGCCTGGGAACTAGCGGGAGGTGTGGGGACCCAGTACTTC.

The chain carries TRBV6-5 and TRBJ2-1; 7 bases are a match to TRBD2. Germline loops: CDR1 MNHEY, CDR2 SVGAGI. Trimming took 6 bases from V and 5 from J; bases not matched to a gene: 4. The CDR3 spans 13 residues. CDR3 DNA: TGTGCCAGCAGCCGGACTAGGAACAATGAGCAGTTCTTC. Protein product: CASSRTRNNEQFF.

On this clone: The same CDR3 is also encoded by other DNA sequences in this sample. The chain combines TRBV9 with TRBJ1-3; 10 bases line up with TRBD1. CDR3 length equals 15 residues. Germline V gene lookup returns CDR1 SGDLS and CDR2 YYNGEE. The J segment lost 2 bases and the V segment lost 2 bases, leaving 1 base of the junction unmatched. CDR3 DNA: TGTGCCAGCAGCGTGGGACAGGGGACTGGAAACACCATATATTTT. Its protein product is CASSVGQGTGNTIYF.

The rearrangement joins TRBV28 to TRBJ1-2; 8 bases map to TRBD1. The CDR3 consists of 15 residues. V lost 5 bases and J lost 2; bases outside the gene matches: 7. Germline-derived CDR1 and CDR2 are MDHEN and SYDVKM. CDR3 in amino acids: CASSPRDRLNYGYTF. CDR3 sequence (DNA): TGTGCCAGCAGTCCCAGGGACAGGTTGAACTATGGCTACACCTTC.

The rearrangement joins TRBV29-1 to TRBJ2-2; 7 nucleotides line up with TRBD2. Germline loops: CDR1 SQVTM, CDR2 ANQGSEA. The CDR3 is 13 amino acids. J lost 6 bases, V lost 5 bases, and 6 bases had no gene match. CDR3 nucleotide sequence: TGCAGCGTTTCAGGGAGGGCCGCCGGGGAGCTGTTTTTT. It specifies CSVSGRAAGELFF.

V and J are TRBV11-2 and TRBJ2-5; possible D gene TRBD2, 7 bases. The CDR3 is 16 residues long. Germline CDR1 reads SGHAT; CDR2 reads FQNNGV. The V gene lost 5 bases and the J gene lost 5 bases, with 21 bases spanning the gap. The CDR3 bases are TGTGCCAGCAGCCAAGGGCACCGGGGGGCCTGGGAGACCCAGTACTTC. Encoded protein: CASSQGHRGAWETQYF.

V gene TRBV19 combines with J gene TRBJ2-3; 7 nucleotides agree with TRBD2. The V segment lost 5 bases and the J segment 2 bases; nucleotides outside the gene matches: 7. Germline V gene lookup returns CDR1 LNHDA and CDR2 SQIVND (reference sequence). This CDR3 has 15 residues. Written as DNA, the CDR3 is TGTGCCAGTAGTTCTGGGGACTACTCCACAGATACGCAGTATTTT. Translated, it gives CASSSGDYSTDTQYF.

The chain joins TRBV18 to TRBJ2-7; 8 positions agree with TRBD2. CDR3 length: 16 amino acids. The V and J ends lost 6 bases and 7 bases, in that order; junction bases with no gene match: 17. CDR1 is KGHSH and CDR2 is LQKENI in the germline V gene. CDR3 bases: TGTGCCAGCTCCCCGGCGTTGCGGGGGGCTGAAGGAGAGCAGTACTTC. As protein: CASSPALRGAEGEQYF.

This chain connects TRBV5-4 to TRBJ2-2; D possibly corresponds to TRBD2 (7 bases). V lost 0 bases to trimming and J lost 6 bases, with 15 bases between them. This CDR3 contains 16 residues. CDR1 SGHNT and CDR2 YYREEE come from the germline V gene (reference sequence). The CDR3 nucleotides are TGTGCCAGCAGCTTGGACGGGGGGCAAATAGCCGGGGAGCTGTTTTTT. This encodes CASSLDGGQIAGELFF.